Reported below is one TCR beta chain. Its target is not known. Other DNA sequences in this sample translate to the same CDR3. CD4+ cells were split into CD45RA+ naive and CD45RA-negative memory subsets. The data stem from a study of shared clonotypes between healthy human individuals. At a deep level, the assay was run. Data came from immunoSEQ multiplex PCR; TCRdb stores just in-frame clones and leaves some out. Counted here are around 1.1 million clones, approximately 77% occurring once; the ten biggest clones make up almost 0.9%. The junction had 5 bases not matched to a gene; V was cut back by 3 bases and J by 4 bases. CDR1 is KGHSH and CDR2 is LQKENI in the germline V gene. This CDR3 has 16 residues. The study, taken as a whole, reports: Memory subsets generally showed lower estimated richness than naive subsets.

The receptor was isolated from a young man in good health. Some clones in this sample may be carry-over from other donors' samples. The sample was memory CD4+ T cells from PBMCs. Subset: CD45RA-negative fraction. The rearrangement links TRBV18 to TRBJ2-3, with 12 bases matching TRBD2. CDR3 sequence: CASSPLAGGPSDTQYF. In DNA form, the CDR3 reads TGTGCCAGCTCACCCCTAGCGGGAGGGCCGTCAGATACGCAGTATTTT.